Detailed here is one TCR beta chain. These data are taken from a study of blood T cell repertoires in COVID-19. At the level of the study: COVID-19 samples from acute and convalescent phases originated in the United States, Italy and Spain. In each case, the material was cDNA or gDNA derived from T cells, B-cell-depleted T cells, or PBMCs.

The authors' processing: Estimated nucleated cell counts came from reference gene primer amplification. Sequencing used immunoSEQ multiplex PCR; TCRdb keeps in-frame clones, though not all of them. Clone size and the V and J calls come from that table; the DNA yielded D and trimming. The table includes about 230,000 clones, approximately 81% detected once. Specimen: peripheral blood. The clonotype was recovered from a man aged 40-50 years with acute or convalescent COVID-19.

The CDR3 DNA is TGTGCCAGCAGTTTGGTGGGGACTAGCGGGGGGAGGACGCAGTATTTT. Amino acids: CASSLVGTSGGRTQYF. The gene calls are TRBV28 and TRBJ2-3, with TRBD2 identical over 15 bases. The CDR3 consists of 16 residues. Per germline, CDR1 MDHEN and CDR2 SYDVKM. The V and J ends lost 3 bases and 9 bases, in that order; junction bases with no gene match: 7. The variable domain in full, completed from reference TRBV28 and TRBJ2-3, reads DVKVTQSSRYLVKRTGEKVFLECVQDMDHENMFWYRQDPGLGLRLIYFSYDVKMKEKGDIPEGYSVSREKKERFSLILESASTNQTSMYLCASSLVGTSGGRTQYFGPGTRLTVL.